The 7 T cell receptor beta chains presented below share a single source sample, sequenced in a study of T cells after yellow fever vaccination. Each CDR3 protein is one row after TCRdb ran MiXCR on the 5' RACE reads. In the table there are about 230,000 distinct CDR3 sequences, less than 7.5% of which are singletons. Sample: CD4+ T cells sorted from PBMCs, taken on the day of the yellow fever booster vaccination. Every receptor here comes from a man aged 30 to 39 who received the YFV17D yellow fever vaccine.

This clonotype turned up a few times. The chain couples TRBV5-5 to TRBJ1-2; 10 nucleotides match TRBD1. Germline V gene sequence: CDR1 SGHKS, CDR2 YYEKEE (reference sequence). This CDR3 has 16 amino acids. Unmatched junction bases numbered 15, after V lost 5 bases and J lost 8 bases. The CDR3 protein is CASRLPVGTGVDGYTF. The CDR3 nucleotides read TGTGCCAGCAGACTCCCGGTGGGGACAGGGGTGGACGGCTACACCTTC.

In this sample, this clonotype turned up a few times. The chain links TRBV19 to TRBJ2-5, with D possibly matching TRBD1 (7 bases). Germline V gene sequence: CDR1 LNHDA, CDR2 SQIVND (reference sequence). The CDR3 has 16 amino acids. V lost 4 bases, J lost 0 bases, and 15 bases lay in between. Here the CDR3 DNA reads TGTGCCAGTAGTACGGTGGAGGGGGCGGACCAAGAGACCCAGTACTTC. Protein sequence: CASSTVEGADQETQYF.

The chain is built from TRBV11-2 and TRBJ2-7; 9 bases match TRBD1. The CDR3 spans 14 residues. Germline CDR1 and CDR2: SGHAT and FQNNGV. V lost 5 bases, J lost 3 bases, and 5 bases stayed unmatched. The chain's CDR3 is CASSEGQGIYEQYF. The DNA for the CDR3 is TGTGCCAGCAGCGAGGGACAGGGCATCTACGAGCAGTACTTC.

This clonotype was detected ten times or more. The chain joins TRBV28 to TRBJ2-5; D possibly matches TRBD1 or TRBD2 (5 bases each). The length of the CDR3 is 14 residues. V was clipped by 2 bases and J by 4 bases, with 11 bases between them. Germline V CDR1 and CDR2: MDHEN, SYDVKM. The CDR3 loop is CASSLPGAGETQYF. CDR3 nucleotides: TGTGCCAGCAGTTTACCCGGGGCGGGAGAGACCCAGTACTTC.

The chain employs TRBV6-5 and TRBJ2-7; D gene unclear. This CDR3 region has 15 residues. The V and J ends lost 8 bases and 3 bases respectively, with 20 bases between them. Germline V gives CDR1 MNHEY, CDR2 SVGAGI. CDR3 sequence (DNA): TGTGCCAGCCGCCGTGTATGGCAGACCGTCTACGAGCAGTACTTC. It yields the protein CASRRVWQTVYEQYF.

The rearrangement links TRBV18 to TRBJ2-2, with D unresolved. CDR1 is KGHSH and CDR2 is LQKENI in the germline V gene. This CDR3 is 14 amino acids long. The V end was cut by 3 bases, the J end by 3 bases, with 8 bases between. CDR3 region: CASSPGLDTGELFF. The CDR3 DNA sequence: TGTGCCAGCTCACCGGGGTTGGACACCGGGGAGCTGTTTTTT.

This clonotype showed up many times. The chain uses TRBV5-1 and TRBJ2-1; D is uncertain. The CDR3 length is 11 residues. Germline V gene sequence: CDR1 SGHRS, CDR2 YFSETQ. Between the trimmed V and J ends, which lost 0 bases and 6 bases, there was a span of 1 base. CDR3 in DNA: TGCGCCAGCAGCTTGGCCAATGAGCAGTTCTTC. Translation gives CASSLANEQFF. Together with reference TRBV5-1 and TRBJ2-1, the CDR3 gives the full variable domain: KAGVTQTPRYLIKTRGQQVTLSCSPISGHRSVSWYQQTPGQGLQFLFEYFSETQRNKGNFPGRFSGRQFSNSRSEMNVSTLELGDSALYLCASSLANEQFFGPGTRLTVL.